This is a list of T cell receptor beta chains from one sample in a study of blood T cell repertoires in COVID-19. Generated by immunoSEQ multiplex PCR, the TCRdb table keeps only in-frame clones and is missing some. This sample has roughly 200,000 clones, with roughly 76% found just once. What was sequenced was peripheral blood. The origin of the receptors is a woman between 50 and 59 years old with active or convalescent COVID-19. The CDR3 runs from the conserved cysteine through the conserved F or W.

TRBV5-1 CASSWRPIGRLFF
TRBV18 CASSPAGGTGELFF
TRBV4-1 CASSQTDRGGGNQPQHF
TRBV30 CAWSGFGVYNSPLHF
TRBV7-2 CASSPTGPMNTEAFF
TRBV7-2 CASSTGQGRSNYGYTF
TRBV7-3 CASSITRTDTQYF
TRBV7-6 CASSSTQDSLLTQYF
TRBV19 CASSIGTGNYGYTF
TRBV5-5 CASRTTGDTTSQYF
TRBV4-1 CASSGDRAGQPQHF
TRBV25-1 CASSDPGQASEAFF
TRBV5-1 CASSPGGSYEQYF
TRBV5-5 CASSRSGRGTDTQYF
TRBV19 CASSTGNPGANVLTF